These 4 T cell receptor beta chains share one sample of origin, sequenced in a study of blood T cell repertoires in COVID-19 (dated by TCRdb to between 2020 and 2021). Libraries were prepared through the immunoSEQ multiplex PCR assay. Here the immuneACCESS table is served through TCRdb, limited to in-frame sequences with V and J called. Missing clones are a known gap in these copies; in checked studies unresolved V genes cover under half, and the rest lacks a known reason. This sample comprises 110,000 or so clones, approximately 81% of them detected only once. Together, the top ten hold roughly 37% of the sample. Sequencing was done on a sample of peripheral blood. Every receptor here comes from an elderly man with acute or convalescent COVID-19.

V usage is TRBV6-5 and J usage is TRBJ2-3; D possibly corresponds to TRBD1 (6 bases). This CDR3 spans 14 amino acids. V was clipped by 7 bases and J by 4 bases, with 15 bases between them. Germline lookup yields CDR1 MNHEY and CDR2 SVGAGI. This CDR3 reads CASTINRASDTQYF. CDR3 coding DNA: TGTGCCAGCACTATTAACAGGGCGTCAGATACGCAGTATTTT.

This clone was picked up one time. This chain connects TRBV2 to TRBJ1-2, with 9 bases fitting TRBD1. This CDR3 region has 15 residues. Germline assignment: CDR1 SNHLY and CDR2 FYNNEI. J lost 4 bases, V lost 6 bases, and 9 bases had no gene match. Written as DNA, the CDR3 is TGTGCCAGCAGCGGAGGACAGGGGTGGGGCTATGGCTACACCTTC. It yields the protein CASSGGQGWGYGYTF.

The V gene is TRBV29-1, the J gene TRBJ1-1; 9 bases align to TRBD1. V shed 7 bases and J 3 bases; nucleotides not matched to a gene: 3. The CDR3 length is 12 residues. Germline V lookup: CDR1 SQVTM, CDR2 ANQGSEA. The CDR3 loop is CSARQGDTEAFF. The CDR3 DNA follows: TGCAGCGCGCGACAGGGGGACACTGAAGCTTTCTTT.

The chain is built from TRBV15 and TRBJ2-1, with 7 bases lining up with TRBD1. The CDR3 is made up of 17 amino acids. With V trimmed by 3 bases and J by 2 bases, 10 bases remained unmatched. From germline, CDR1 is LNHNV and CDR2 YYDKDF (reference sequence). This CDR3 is CATSRLQGTKAYNEQFF. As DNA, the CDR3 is TGTGCCACCAGCAGGCTACAGGGGACAAAAGCCTACAATGAGCAGTTCTTC.